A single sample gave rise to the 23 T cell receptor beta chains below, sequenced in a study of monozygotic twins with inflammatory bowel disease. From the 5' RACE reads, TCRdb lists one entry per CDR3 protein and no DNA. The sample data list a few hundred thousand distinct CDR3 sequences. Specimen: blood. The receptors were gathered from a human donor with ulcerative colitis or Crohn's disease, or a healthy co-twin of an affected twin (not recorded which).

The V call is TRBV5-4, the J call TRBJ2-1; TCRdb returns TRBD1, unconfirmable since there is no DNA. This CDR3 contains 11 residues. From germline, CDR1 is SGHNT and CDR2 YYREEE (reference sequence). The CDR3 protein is CASSLRGVEFF.

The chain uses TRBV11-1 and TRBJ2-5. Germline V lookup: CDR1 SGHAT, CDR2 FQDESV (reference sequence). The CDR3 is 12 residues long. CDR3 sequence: CASSLATETQYF.

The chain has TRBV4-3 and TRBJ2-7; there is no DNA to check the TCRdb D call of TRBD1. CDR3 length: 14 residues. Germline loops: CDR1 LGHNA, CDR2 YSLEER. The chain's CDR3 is CASSPGTGVYEQYF.

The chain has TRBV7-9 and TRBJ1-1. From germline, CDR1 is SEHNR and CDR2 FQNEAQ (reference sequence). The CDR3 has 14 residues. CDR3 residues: CASSDLARRTEAFF.

The CDR3 is CASSRISTDTQYF. This chain joins TRBV5-1 and TRBJ2-3. Germline CDR1 is SGHRS and CDR2 is YFSETQ. CDR3 length equals 13 residues.

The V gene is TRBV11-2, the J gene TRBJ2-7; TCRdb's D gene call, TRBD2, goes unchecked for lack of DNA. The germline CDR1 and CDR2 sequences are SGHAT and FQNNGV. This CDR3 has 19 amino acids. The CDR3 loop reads CASSLHPRTSGSSSYEQYF. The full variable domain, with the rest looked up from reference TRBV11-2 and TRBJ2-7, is EAGVAQSPRYKIIEKRQSVAFWCNPISGHATLYWYQQILGQGPKLLIQFQNNGVVDDSQLPKDRFSAERLKGVDSTLKIQPAKLEDSAVYLCASSLHPRTSGSSSYEQYFGPGTRLTVT.

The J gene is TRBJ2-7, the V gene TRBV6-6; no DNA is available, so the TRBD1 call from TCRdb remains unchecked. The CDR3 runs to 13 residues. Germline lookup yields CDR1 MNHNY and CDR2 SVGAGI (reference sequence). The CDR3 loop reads CASSQMTGGEQYF.

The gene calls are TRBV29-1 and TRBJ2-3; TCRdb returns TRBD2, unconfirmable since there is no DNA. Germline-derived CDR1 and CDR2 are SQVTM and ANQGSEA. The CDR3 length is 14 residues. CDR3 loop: CSVRTSGFTDTQYF.

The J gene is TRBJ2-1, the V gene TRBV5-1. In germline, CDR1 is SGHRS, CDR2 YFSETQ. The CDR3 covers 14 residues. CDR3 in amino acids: CASSLIARNNEQFF.

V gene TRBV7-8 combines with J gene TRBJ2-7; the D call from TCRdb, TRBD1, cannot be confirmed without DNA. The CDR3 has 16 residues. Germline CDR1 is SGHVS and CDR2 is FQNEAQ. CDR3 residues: CASSLAPRTGFYEQYF.

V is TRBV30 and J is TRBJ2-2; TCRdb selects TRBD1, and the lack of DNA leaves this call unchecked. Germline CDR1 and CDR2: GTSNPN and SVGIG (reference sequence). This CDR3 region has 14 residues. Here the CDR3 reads CAWRTGAVTGELFF. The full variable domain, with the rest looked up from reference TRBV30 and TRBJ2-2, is SQTIHQWPATLVQPVGSPLSLECTVEGTSNPNLYWYRQAAGRGLQLLFYSVGIGQISSEVPQNLSASRPQDRQFILSSKKLLLSDSGFYLCAWRTGAVTGELFFGEGSRLTVL.

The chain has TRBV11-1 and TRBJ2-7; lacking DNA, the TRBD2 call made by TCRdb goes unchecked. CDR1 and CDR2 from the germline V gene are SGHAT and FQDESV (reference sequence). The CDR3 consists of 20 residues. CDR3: CASSRFSGLAGGPSKDEQYF. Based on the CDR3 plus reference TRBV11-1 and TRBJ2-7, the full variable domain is EAEVAQSPRYKITEKSQAVAFWCDPISGHATLYWYRQILGQGPELLVQFQDESVVDDSQLPKDRFSAERLKGVDSTLKIQPAELGDSAMYLCASSRFSGLAGGPSKDEQYFGPGTRLTVT.

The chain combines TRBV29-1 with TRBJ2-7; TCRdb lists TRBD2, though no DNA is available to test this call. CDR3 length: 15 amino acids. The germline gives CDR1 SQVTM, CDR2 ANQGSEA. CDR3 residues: CSVLGLAGMAYEQYF.

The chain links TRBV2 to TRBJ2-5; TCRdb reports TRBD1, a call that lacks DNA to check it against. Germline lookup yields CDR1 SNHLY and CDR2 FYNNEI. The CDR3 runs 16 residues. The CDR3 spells CASSADRGGRQETQYF. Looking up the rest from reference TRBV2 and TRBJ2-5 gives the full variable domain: EPEVTQTPSHQVTQMGQEVILRCVPISNHLYFYWYRQILGQKVEFLVSFYNNEISEKSEIFDDQFSVERPDGSNFTLKIRSTKLEDSAMYFCASSADRGGRQETQYFGPGTRLLVL.

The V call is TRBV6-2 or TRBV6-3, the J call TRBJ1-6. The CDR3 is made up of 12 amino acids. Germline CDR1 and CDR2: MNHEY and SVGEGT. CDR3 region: CASSTLPSPLHF.

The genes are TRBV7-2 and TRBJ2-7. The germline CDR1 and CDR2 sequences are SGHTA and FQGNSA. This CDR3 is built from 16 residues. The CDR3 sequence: CASSLDLVTVNYEQYF.

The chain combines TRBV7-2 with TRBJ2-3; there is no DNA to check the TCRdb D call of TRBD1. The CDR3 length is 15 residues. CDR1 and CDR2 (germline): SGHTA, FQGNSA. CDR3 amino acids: CASINWVGATDTQYF.

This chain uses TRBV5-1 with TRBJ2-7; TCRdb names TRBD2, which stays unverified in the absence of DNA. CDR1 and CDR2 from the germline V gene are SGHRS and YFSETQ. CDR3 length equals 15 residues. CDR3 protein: CASRPAGLAGGEQYF.

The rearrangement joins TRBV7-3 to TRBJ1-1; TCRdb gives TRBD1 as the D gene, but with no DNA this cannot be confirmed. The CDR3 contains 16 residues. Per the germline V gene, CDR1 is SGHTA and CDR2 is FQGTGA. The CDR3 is CASSPDRAPSSREAFF. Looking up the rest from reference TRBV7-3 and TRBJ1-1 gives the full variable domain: GAGVSQTPSNKVTEKGKYVELRCDPISGHTALYWYRQSLGQGPEFLIYFQGTGAADDSGLPNDRFFAVRPEGSVSTLKIQRTERGDSAVYLCASSPDRAPSSREAFFGQGTRLTVV.

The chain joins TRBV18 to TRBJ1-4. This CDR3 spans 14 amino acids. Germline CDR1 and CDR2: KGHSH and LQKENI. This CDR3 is CASSRSATNEKLFF. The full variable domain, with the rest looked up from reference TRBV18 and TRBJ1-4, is NAGVMQNPRHLVRRRGQEARLRCSPMKGHSHVYWYRQLPEEGLKFMVYLQKENIIDESGMPKERFSAEFPKEGPSILRIQQVVRGDSAAYFCASSRSATNEKLFFGSGTQLSVL.

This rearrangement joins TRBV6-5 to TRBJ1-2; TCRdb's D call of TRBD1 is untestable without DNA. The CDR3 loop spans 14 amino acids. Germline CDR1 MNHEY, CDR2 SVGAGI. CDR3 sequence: CASSYLRTGGGYTF.

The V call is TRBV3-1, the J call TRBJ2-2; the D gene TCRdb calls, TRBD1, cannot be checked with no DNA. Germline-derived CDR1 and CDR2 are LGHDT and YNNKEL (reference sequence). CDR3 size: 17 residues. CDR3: CASSQDLPVGDTGELFF.

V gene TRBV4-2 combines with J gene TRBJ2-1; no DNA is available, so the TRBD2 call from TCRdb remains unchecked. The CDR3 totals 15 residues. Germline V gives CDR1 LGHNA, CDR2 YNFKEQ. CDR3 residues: CASSQDSLAGGRQFF.